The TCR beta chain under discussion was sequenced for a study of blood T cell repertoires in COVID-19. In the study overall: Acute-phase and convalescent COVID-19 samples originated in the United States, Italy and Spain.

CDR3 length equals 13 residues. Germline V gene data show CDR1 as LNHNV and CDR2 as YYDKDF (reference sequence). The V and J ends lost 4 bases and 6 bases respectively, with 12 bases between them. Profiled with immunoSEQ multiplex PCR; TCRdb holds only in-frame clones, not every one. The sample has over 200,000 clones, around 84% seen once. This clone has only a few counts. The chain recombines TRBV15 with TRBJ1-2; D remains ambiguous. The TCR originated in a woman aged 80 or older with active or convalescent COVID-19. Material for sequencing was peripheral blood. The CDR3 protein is CATSNRRSDGYTF. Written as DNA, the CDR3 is TGTGCCACCAGCAACCGCCGGAGCGATGGCTACACCTTC. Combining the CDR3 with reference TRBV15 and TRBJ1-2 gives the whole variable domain DAMVIQNPRYQVTQFGKPVTLSCSQTLNHNVMYWYQQKSSQAPKLLFHYYDKDFNNEADTPDNFQSRRPNTSFCFLDIRSPGLGDTAMYLCATSNRRSDGYTFGSGTRLTVV.